This T cell receptor (beta chain) is from a study of shared clonotypes between healthy human individuals. Notes on the study in general: Sorted-subset sequencing was shown by rarefaction to be incomplete despite large depth.

Profiling relied on immunoSEQ multiplex PCR, and the TCRdb table lists in-frame clones only, not all of them. This repertoire shows about 1 million clones, 60% to 80% found once; its top ten account for around 1.5%. The CDR3 loop spans 14 amino acids. Looked up from germline, CDR1 is SQVTM and CDR2 is ANQGSEA. The germline V and J ends were trimmed by 5 bases and 4 bases, with 17 bases remaining between them. As concerns this clone: Its specificity is not known.

This TCR was sampled from a man aged 18 to 30 in good health. J is TRBJ1-1 and V is TRBV29-1; D uncertain. The sample was memory CD4+ T cells sorted from blood. Subset in this sample: CD45RA-negative fraction. CDR3 sequence reads: CSVLTSSTSTEAFF. DNA for the CDR3: TGCAGCGTTCTTACATCTAGTACCAGCACTGAAGCTTTCTTT.